This T cell receptor (beta chain) is from a study of human T cells and chemical hapten exposure. For the study at large: Alopecia areata, totalis or universalis affected patients, mainly female. General study results and limits: TCRs above 1 in 1000 frequency stayed constant with DPC sensitization.

Original methodology: A per-sample median of roughly 96,000 TCRs was observed, with a range of roughly 20,000 to 690,600. A single record per CDR3 protein comes from TCRdb applying MiXCR to the RACE reads. TCRdb's processing, not the authors' own work, is the source of the V and J calls. This table has 90,000 or so distinct CDR3 sequences, about 8.5% appearing once. Points on this clonotype: The antigen remains unidentified.

Described time point: pre-sensitization, week 0. Treatment given: therapeutic diphenylcyclopropenone sensitization with weekly scalp DPC. CDR3 length equals 16 residues. Germline trimming cut 1 base from V and 4 bases from J; bases unmatched to any gene: 6. Germline loops: CDR1 KGHSH, CDR2 LQKENI. The source material was whole blood, sampled in connection with sensitization to the hapten diphenylcyclopropenone (DPC). This receptor was identified in a man aged 35 to 55 with alopecia areata. Some clones in this sample may be carry-over from other donors' samples. This rearrangement joins TRBV18 to TRBJ2-3; 9 positions match TRBD1. The DNA for the CDR3 is TGTGCCAGCTCACCACTTCCCGGGACAGGGCCAGATACGCAGTATTTT. Amino acid sequence: CASSPLPGTGPDTQYF.